These T cell receptor beta chains were read from a single sample in a study of T cells after posttransplantation cyclophosphamide. Using immunoSEQ multiplex PCR, the repertoire was profiled, and TCRdb retains in-frame clones only, with some absent. This repertoire shows roughly 70,000 clones, around 93% found once; its top ten account for roughly 2.9%. Input material: PBMCs. These receptors all stem from a woman aged 30 to 39 in good health and a related stem cell transplant donor. The CDR3 runs from the conserved cysteine through the conserved F or W. D genes are given only for firm matches. Clone size, where shown, is once, few, many, or a class for clones that have expanded.

j_gene	v_gene	abundance	d_gene	len	CDR3nt	CDR3aa
TRBJ1-2	TRBV5-1	.	TRBD1	13	TGCGCCAGCAGCTTGGTGGACAGGGAGGAATACACCTTC	CASSLVDREEYTF
TRBJ2-7	TRBV5-1	.	.	14	TGCGCCAGCAGCGCCGGGACTGGAACGTACGAGCAGTACTTC	CASSAGTGTYEQYF
TRBJ2-3	TRBV25-1	.	.	17	TGTGCCAGCAGTGGCCACCTCTTGTCCGGGGGTCTAAATACGCAGTATTTT	CASSGHLLSGGLNTQYF
TRBJ2-7	TRBV7-2	once	.	15	TGTGCCAGCAGCTTCACGGGGGGCGTTATCTACGAGCAGTACTTC	CASSFTGGVIYEQYF
TRBJ2-7	TRBV19	.	.	13	TGTGCCAGCACTCGGGGGCCGACCTACGAGCAGTACTTC	CASTRGPTYEQYF
TRBJ2-3	TRBV5-6	.	TRBD1	15	TGTGCCAGCAGCTTGGACAGGGGGCGGTCAGATACGCAGTATTTT	CASSLDRGRSDTQYF
TRBJ1-2	TRBV7-9	.	.	15	TGTGCCAGCAGCACGGGGGGCGCAGGGTTCTATGGCTACACCTTC	CASSTGGAGFYGYTF
TRBJ1-5	TRBV28	.	.	16	TGTGCCAGCAGGGATGGGTCGGGGGGGAACAATCAGCCCCAGCATTTT	CASRDGSGGNNQPQHF
TRBJ1-2	TRBV6-1	once	.	15	TGTGCCAGCGGGACAATTTGGGGTCTTGGCTATGGCTACACCTTC	CASGTIWGLGYGYTF
TRBJ2-5	TRBV5-1	.	.	15	TGCGCCAGCAGCTTGGCGGGCGGAACTCAAGAGACCCAGTACTTC	CASSLAGGTQETQYF
TRBJ1-4	TRBV7-6	.	TRBD1	15	TGTGCCAGCAGCTCACCGGGACAGTATAATGAAAAACTGTTTTTT	CASSSPGQYNEKLFF
TRBJ1-2	TRBV29-1	.	.	14	TGCAGCGTTGAGGCAGGGGCCTCTAGGTATGGCTACACCTTC	CSVEAGASRYGYTF
TRBJ1-5	TRBV6-1	.	.	13	TGTGCCAGCAGGGGGGGGAATGATCAGCCCCAGCATTTT	CASRGGNDQPQHF
TRBJ1-1	TRBV19	.	.	12	TGTGCCAGTGTGGGGGTAGTCGCTGAAGCTTTCTTT	CASVGVVAEAFF
TRBJ1-6	TRBV10-1	.	.	14	TGCGCCAACAGTGAAAGTCAGGGTGTATCACCCCTCCACTTT	CANSESQGVSPLHF
TRBJ2-2	TRBV6-1	.	.	13	TGTGCCAGCAGTGAAATGGTCTCCGGGGAGCTGTTTTTT	CASSEMVSGELFF
TRBJ2-3	TRBV4-2	.	TRBD2	16	TGTGCCAGCAGCCCGCGGGGGGGCCCACTGGGAGATACGCAGTATTTT	CASSPRGGPLGDTQYF
TRBJ1-5	TRBV23-1	.	.	17	TGCGCCAGCAGTCAATCGCGGGGGGGGAGTCGCAATCAGCCCCAGCATTTT	CASSQSRGGSRNQPQHF
TRBJ2-5	TRBV6-6	.	TRBD2	16	TGTGCCAGCAGACCCTGGGGTAGCGGGGGGCAAGAGACCCAGTACTTC	CASRPWGSGGQETQYF
TRBJ2-7	TRBV28	few	.	13	TGTGCCAGCAGCTCCCGATCGTCCTACGAGCAGTACTTC	CASSSRSSYEQYF
TRBJ1-5	TRBV2	.	.	15	TGTGCCAGCAGTGACCGGACCGGGAGCAATCAGCCCCAGCATTTT	CASSDRTGSNQPQHF
TRBJ2-1	TRBV19	.	TRBD2	14	TGTGCCAGTAGTATAGGCGGGGGGGCGAATGAGCAGTTCTTC	CASSIGGGANEQFF
TRBJ2-1	TRBV2	.	.	11	TGTGCCAGCAACAGGAACAATGAGCAGTTCTTC	CASNRNNEQFF
TRBJ1-2	TRBV28	.	.	12	TGTGCCAGCAGTCTCTCCGGCTATGGCTACACCTTC	CASSLSGYGYTF
TRBJ2-2	TRBV10-3	.	TRBD2	16	TGTGCCATCAGTGACTCGGGACTAGGAAACACCGGGGAGCTGTTTTTT	CAISDSGLGNTGELFF
TRBJ2-7	TRBV21-1	.	.	8	TGTGCCAGCACCGAGCAGTACTTC	CASTEQYF
TRBJ1-1	TRBV6-1	.	TRBD1	15	TGTGCCAGCAGGGCCAATGCAGGGGGTCGGACTGAAGCTTTCTTT	CASRANAGGRTEAFF
TRBJ2-1	TRBV6-6	.	TRBD2	15	TGTGCCAGCAGGGCCGGGACTATAGTTAACAATGAGCAGTTCTTC	CASRAGTIVNNEQFF